The 30 T cell receptor beta chains presented below share a single source sample, sequenced in a study of identical twins. TCRdb processed the 5' RACE reads anew with MiXCR; each CDR3 protein has one entry. The sample contains some 730,000 distinct CDR3 sequences, about 18% of which appear only once. These data are also associated with another study on T cells expressing NK-cell markers.

The sequencing input was PBMCs. All receptors come from a woman aged 18-29 years in good health.

In this sample, this clonotype turned up a few times. The chain is built from TRBV27 and TRBJ2-1, with D unclear. Germline V gives CDR1 MNHEY, CDR2 SMNVEV (reference sequence). V dropped 4 bases and J dropped 6 bases, with 13 bases sitting between them. CDR3 length: 14 residues. The CDR3 DNA is TGTGCCAGCAGTTCTGGGGTAGGCTTCAATGAGCAGTTCTTC. Protein: CASSSGVGFNEQFF.

The chain is built from TRBV28 and TRBJ2-7, with D perhaps matching TRBD1 or TRBD2 (7 bases each). Germline CDR1 reads MDHEN; CDR2 reads SYDVKM. The V end was cut by 7 bases, the J end by 2 bases, with 21 bases between. The CDR3 covers 16 residues. This CDR3 reads CASISRQGGGTYEQYF. The CDR3 nucleotides read TGTGCCAGCATTTCACGACAGGGCGGGGGTACCTACGAGCAGTACTTC.

This clonotype has a handful of counts. The chain recombines TRBV9 with TRBJ1-2; no definite D call. This CDR3 comprises 13 residues. CDR1 is SGDLS and CDR2 is YYNGEE in the germline V gene. The ends were cut back, 4 bases at V and 4 bases at J, with 11 bases in the middle. The chain's CDR3 is CASSPQETYGYTF. In nucleotides, the CDR3 is TGTGCCAGCAGCCCTCAGGAGACCTATGGCTACACCTTC.

This sequence joins TRBV5-5 and TRBJ2-1; D perhaps matches TRBD2 (6 bases). V was clipped by 5 bases and J by 0 bases, with 12 bases between them. The CDR3 covers 15 residues. CDR1 and CDR2 (germline): SGHKS, YYEKEE (reference sequence). In DNA, the CDR3 is TGTGCCAGCAGATATTCCGGGGGCTCCTACAATGAGCAGTTCTTC. It is translated as CASRYSGGSYNEQFF.

This clonotype was seen only a few times. V gene TRBV29-1 combines with J gene TRBJ2-1; 7 bases map to TRBD2. Per germline, CDR1 SQVTM and CDR2 ANQGSEA. The CDR3 covers 13 residues. J gave up 7 bases and V 4 bases, and 7 bases lay outside the gene matches. Here the CDR3 reads CSVAGGGGNEQFF. The CDR3 DNA is TGCAGCGTTGCTGGCGGGGGTGGTAATGAGCAGTTCTTC.

The chain is built from TRBV4-3 and TRBJ2-1; 10 nucleotides align to TRBD2. V was clipped by 2 bases and J by 3 bases; unmatched bases: 7. CDR3 length: 17 residues. The germline CDR1 and CDR2 sequences are LGHNA and YSLEER. The CDR3 DNA sequence: TGCGCCAGCAGCCAAAAACTAGCGGGAAATATCTACAATGAGCAGTTCTTC. Protein sequence: CASSQKLAGNIYNEQFF.

This clonotype was counted only a few times. J is TRBJ2-1 and V is TRBV5-6; D gene uncertain. Per the germline V gene, CDR1 is SGHDT and CDR2 is YYEEEE. The CDR3 spans 15 residues. V lost 2 bases to trimming and J lost 12 bases, with 21 bases between them. This CDR3 is CASSLSRRAPGRQFF. The DNA for the CDR3 is TGTGCCAGCAGCTTAAGTAGGCGCGCCCCGGGTCGGCAGTTCTTC.

V gene TRBV7-3 combines with J gene TRBJ2-2; no clear D. V lost 2 bases to trimming and J lost 6 bases, with 10 bases between them. The germline CDR1 and CDR2 sequences are SGHTA and FQGTGA. There are 14 residues in the CDR3. The CDR3 DNA reads TGTGCCAGCAGCTTAGGTTTCAGTGCCGGGGAGCTGTTTTTT. Amino acids: CASSLGFSAGELFF.

V and J are TRBV6-2 or TRBV6-3 and TRBJ2-1; 8 positions match TRBD2. J gave up 4 bases and V 0 bases, and 8 bases lay outside the gene matches. Germline CDR1 is MNHEY and CDR2 is SVGEGT. This CDR3 comprises 17 residues. For the CDR3, the DNA is TGTGCCAGCAGTTACTCCGCGTCTTTAGCGGGGTACAATGAGCAGTTCTTC. Translation gives CASSYSASLAGYNEQFF.

V and J are TRBV5-1 and TRBJ2-7; either TRBD1 or TRBD2 may supply D (6 bases each). V was trimmed by 1 base and J by 4 bases, leaving 12 bases between them. The CDR3 is 14 residues long. The V gene's germline CDR1 is SGHRS and CDR2 YFSETQ. CDR3 amino acids: CASSLWGARYEQYF. The CDR3 DNA is TGCGCCAGCAGCTTGTGGGGGGCCAGATACGAGCAGTACTTC.

About this clonotype: The junction departs from germline at one end; a sequencing error may be responsible. The genes are TRBV12-3 or TRBV12-4 and TRBJ2-4; no clear D gene. This CDR3 has 13 amino acids. The DNA of the CDR3 is TGTGCCAGCAGTTTAGAGGTTCGAGACAAAGAGATCTTC. Amino acid sequence: CASSLEVRDKEIF.

This clonotype was detected a few times. The chain is built from TRBV11-2 and TRBJ2-1, with 8 bases that match TRBD2. CDR3 length equals 15 residues. Trimming took 6 bases from V and 2 from J; bases not matched to a gene: 6. The germline gives CDR1 SGHAT, CDR2 FQNNGV. The CDR3 is CASRIAGPAYNEQFF. CDR3 nucleotide sequence: TGTGCCAGCAGGATAGCGGGACCGGCCTACAATGAGCAGTTCTTC.

This clonotype came up many times. The genes are TRBV12-3 or TRBV12-4 and TRBJ1-1, with TRBD1 matching 7 bases. This CDR3 region has 17 residues. V gave up 8 bases and J gave up 2 bases; unmatched junction bases: 17. The CDR3 reads CASGNFYTGTANTEAFF. The CDR3 DNA reads TGTGCCAGCGGAAATTTTTATACCGGGACAGCCAACACTGAAGCTTTCTTT.

V usage is TRBV12-3 or TRBV12-4 and J usage is TRBJ1-1; 7 positions match TRBD1. The V gene end was trimmed by 3 bases and the J gene end by 7 bases; junction bases not matched to a gene: 8. This CDR3 has 14 residues. This CDR3 is CASSFSGAGGEAFF. The CDR3 DNA reads as TGTGCCAGCAGTTTTTCGGGGGCAGGGGGTGAAGCTTTCTTT.

The chain recombines TRBV18 with TRBJ2-4; 8 nucleotides agree with TRBD1. The length of the CDR3 is 16 residues. The germline V gene encodes CDR1 KGHSH and CDR2 LQKENI. With 3 bases clipped from V and 3 bases from J, the junction kept 7 bases outside the gene matches. For the CDR3, the DNA is TGTGCCAGCTCACCTATTCCAGGGGGCGGCAAAAACATTCAGTACTTC. Translation gives CASSPIPGGGKNIQYF.

This clonotype has ten or more counts. The gene calls are TRBV12-3 or TRBV12-4 and TRBJ2-1; D is perhaps TRBD2 (5 bases). Trimming stripped 8 bases from V and 12 bases from J, with 14 bases between. The CDR3 totals 11 residues. The CDR3 bases are TGTGCCAGCGGGTCTAGCTACGTGCAGTTCTTC. It translates to CASGSSYVQFF.

This clonotype was recorded a few times. The chain joins TRBV20-1 to TRBJ2-7, with a weak D call TRBD2 (5 bases). The CDR3 is 13 residues long. Germline V lookup: CDR1 DFQATT, CDR2 SNEGSKA (reference sequence). V was trimmed by 5 bases and J by 2 bases, leaving 13 bases between them. CDR3 in DNA: TGCAGTGCTGAGGGTAGGGCCCCCTACGAGCAGTACTTC. This translates into CSAEGRAPYEQYF.

The chain uses TRBV20-1 and TRBJ2-1; 7 bases fit TRBD1. From germline, CDR1 is DFQATT and CDR2 SNEGSKA (reference sequence). This CDR3 contains 12 residues. V lost 4 bases and J lost 6; bases outside the gene matches: 3. CDR3 sequence: CSAIQGTNEQFF. As DNA, the CDR3 is TGCAGTGCTATACAGGGGACCAATGAGCAGTTCTTC.

This clonotype was counted many times. The CDR3 is CASSPSGSYNTQYF. CDR3 in DNA: TGTGCCAGCAGCCCCAGCGGGAGCTACAATACGCAGTATTTT. V usage is TRBV7-9 and J usage is TRBJ2-3; 8 bases are a match to TRBD2. The J segment lost 7 bases and the V segment lost 5 bases, leaving 8 bases of the junction unmatched. CDR1 is SEHNR and CDR2 is FQNEAQ in the germline V gene (reference sequence). The CDR3 length is 14 residues. Filled out from reference TRBV7-9 and TRBJ2-3, the complete variable domain reads DTGVSQNPRHKITKRGQNVTFRCDPISEHNRLYWYRQTLGQGPEFLTYFQNEAQLEKSRLLSDRFSAERPKGSFSTLEIQRTEQGDSAMYLCASSPSGSYNTQYFGPGTRLTVL.

In its sample, this clonotype was seen a few times. The chain carries TRBV12-5 and TRBJ2-5, with D perhaps TRBD1 (6 bases). V lost 5 bases and J 7 bases, leaving 17 bases between the germline ends. Per the germline V gene, CDR1 is LGHNT and CDR2 is FRNRAP. CDR3 size: 14 residues. In DNA form, the CDR3 reads TGTGCTAGTGGTCCACAAAACAGGGAAGGGACCCAGTACTTC. It specifies CASGPQNREGTQYF.

J is TRBJ2-1 and V is TRBV9; D remains ambiguous. Trimming took 0 bases from V and 6 from J, leaving 4 bases between them. Germline CDR1 is SGDLS and CDR2 is YYNGEE. CDR3 length equals 12 residues. CDR3 amino acids: CASSVDPNEQFF. CDR3 in DNA: TGTGCCAGCAGCGTAGATCCCAATGAGCAGTTCTTC. The full variable domain, with the rest looked up from reference TRBV9 and TRBJ2-1, is DSGVTQTPKHLITATGQRVTLRCSPRSGDLSVYWYQQSLDQGLQFLIQYYNGEERAKGNILERFSAQQFPDLHSELNLSSLELGDSALYFCASSVDPNEQFFGPGTRLTVL.

The V call is TRBV7-2, the J call TRBJ2-1, with 9 bases matching TRBD2. The CDR3 totals 15 residues. Germline CDR1 SGHTA, CDR2 FQGNSA. Trimming cost V 7 bases and J 9 bases; bases outside gene matches: 13. CDR3 region: CASNPIAGVGLEQFF. The CDR3 DNA sequence: TGTGCCAGCAACCCAATAGCGGGAGTTGGCCTTGAGCAGTTCTTC.

This clonotype was seen only a few times. V is TRBV27 and J is TRBJ2-7; D might be TRBD2 (6 bases). V was trimmed by 3 bases and J by 2 bases, leaving 17 bases between them. There are 16 residues in the CDR3. Germline-derived CDR1 and CDR2 are MNHEY and SMNVEV (reference sequence). CDR3 sequence: CASSFLSGTEPYEQYF. The CDR3 coding sequence is TGTGCCAGCAGTTTCCTATCCGGGACTGAACCCTACGAGCAGTACTTC.

This chain joins TRBV27 and TRBJ2-1; possibly TRBD2 for D (6 bases). CDR1 and CDR2 from the germline V gene are MNHEY and SMNVEV (reference sequence). Deletions cut 2 bases from V and 6 bases from J, with 17 bases between. The CDR3 runs 16 residues. CDR3 protein: CASSLESGYGGNEQFF. The DNA for the CDR3 is TGTGCCAGCAGTTTAGAGTCGGGGTACGGGGGCAATGAGCAGTTCTTC.

This chain joins TRBV5-1 and TRBJ2-3; D may be TRBD2 (5 bases). V lost 4 bases to trimming and J lost 4 bases, with 13 bases between them. This CDR3 contains 14 residues. Germline loops: CDR1 SGHRS, CDR2 YFSETQ. CDR3 region: CASSPLRGSDTQYF. CDR3 DNA: TGCGCCAGCAGCCCCCTCCGGGGATCAGATACGCAGTATTTT.

The V call is TRBV24-1, the J call TRBJ1-5; 8 bases are shared with TRBD1. The CDR3 loop spans 15 amino acids. Unmatched junction bases numbered 9, after V lost 3 bases and J lost 9 bases. CDR1 and CDR2 (germline): KGHDR, SFDVKD. The DNA of the CDR3 is TGTGCCACCAGTGATGGGACAGGTGGGGGTGGGCCCCAGCATTTT. Its translation: CATSDGTGGGGPQHF.

The chain has TRBV15 and TRBJ1-1; D unclear. The germline gives CDR1 LNHNV, CDR2 YYDKDF (reference sequence). Deletions cut 8 bases from V and 5 bases from J, with 12 bases between. This CDR3 comprises 12 residues. CDR3 amino acids: CATYNRLTEAFF. CDR3 nucleotide sequence: TGTGCCACCTACAACCGGCTGACTGAAGCTTTCTTT.

The genes are TRBV5-1 and TRBJ2-3, with D possibly matching TRBD2 (6 bases). This CDR3 spans 16 amino acids. Per the germline V gene, CDR1 is SGHRS and CDR2 is YFSETQ. Trimming pared 4 bases from V and 2 bases from J, leaving 17 bases between. CDR3 amino acids: CASSRTGTRDTDTQYF. The CDR3 nucleotides read TGCGCCAGCAGCAGGACCGGGACTCGAGACACAGATACGCAGTATTTT. The complete variable domain, with remaining parts taken from reference TRBV5-1 and TRBJ2-3, reads KAGVTQTPRYLIKTRGQQVTLSCSPISGHRSVSWYQQTPGQGLQFLFEYFSETQRNKGNFPGRFSGRQFSNSRSEMNVSTLELGDSALYLCASSRTGTRDTDTQYFGPGTRLTVL.

This clonotype was counted between two and nine times. This chain connects TRBV12-3 or TRBV12-4 to TRBJ2-1; 8 positions match TRBD2. V lost 6 bases to trimming and J lost 8 bases; unmatched junction nucleotides: 15. The CDR3 runs to 16 residues. CDR3 in amino acids: CASRGTGSGGKHEQFF. The CDR3 DNA reads as TGTGCCAGCAGGGGAACAGGGAGCGGGGGCAAGCATGAGCAGTTCTTC.

The V and J genes are TRBV30 and TRBJ2-1; D remains ambiguous. Trimming removed 2 bases at V and 3 bases at J, with 5 bases between. This CDR3 has 12 amino acids. Looked up from germline, CDR1 is GTSNPN and CDR2 is SVGIG (reference sequence). CDR3 amino acids: CAWSMHYNEQFF. In DNA form, the CDR3 reads TGTGCCTGGAGTATGCACTACAATGAGCAGTTCTTC.